The rows below give T cell receptor beta chains drawn from one sample of a study of a mutant IDH1 vaccine in newly diagnosed glioma. Their antigens remain unidentified. The assay was immunoSEQ multiplex PCR, and TCRdb's table has in-frame clones only and misses some. The sample has about 54,000 clones, around four fifths seen once; the top ten hold about 4%. Material: PBMCs, obtained from a glioma patient whose treatment included an IDH1 peptide vaccine. These receptors were obtained from a woman aged 18-35 years with glioma. Both conserved end residues are part of each CDR3.

TRBV7-3	TRBJ2-7	CASSFSTTGGEQYF
TRBV4-2	TRBJ2-1	CASSPLAGGGNEQFF
TRBV18	TRBJ2-7	CASSPKQGISSYEQYF
TRBV29-1	TRBJ2-7	CSVVGGAGGTGHYEQYF
TRBV6-4	TRBJ2-2	CASSVERNTGELFF
TRBV5-4	TRBJ2-6	CASTSGGSGANVLTF
TRBV7-9	TRBJ2-7	CASSLFGYEQYF
TRBV30	TRBJ1-1	CAWSVRLQGEAFF
TRBV19	TRBJ1-5	CASSISFIQPQHF
TRBV11-3	TRBJ1-1	CASSFDSTWLEAFF
TRBV27	TRBJ1-1	CASSLADTFFTEAFF
TRBV10-1	TRBJ2-5	CASSESGAGMEETQYF
TRBV27	TRBJ2-5	CASSFLAGYQETQYF
TRBV11-2	TRBJ1-1	CASSLEVGATEAFF
TRBV9	TRBJ1-1	CASSAGANTEAFF
TRBV27	TRBJ2-1	CASSLGQYNEQFF
TRBV4-1	TRBJ2-7	CASSVRGGYEQYF
TRBV7-3	TRBJ1-4	CASDPGQGLPNEKLFF
TRBV5-1	TRBJ1-3	CASSLGSGNTIYF
TRBV5-4	TRBJ1-1	CASRYGRGAEAFF
TRBV5-4	TRBJ1-4	CASSWTGGNEKLFF
TRBV11-2	TRBJ2-7	CASSLVGDSSYEQYF
TRBV27	TRBJ1-4	CASSSRTGLDKEKLFF
TRBV10-1	TRBJ2-7	CASSEEGGRQYF
TRBV5-1	TRBJ2-2	CASSSRAGSGGELFF
TRBV7-8	TRBJ1-6	CASSQTGDNSPLHF
TRBV15	TRBJ2-3	CATSRPKDTQYF
TRBV9	TRBJ2-3	CASSVDGGGGLTDTQYF
TRBV30	TRBJ2-4	CAWSHTGDIQYF
TRBV30	TRBJ1-1	CAWNPGLNTEAFF
TRBV6-4	TRBJ2-3	CASSDSRGAGTDTQYF
TRBV7-3	TRBJ2-3	CASSSGLAGGTDTQYF
TRBV19	TRBJ2-3	CASSGTGGTDTQYF
TRBV6-1	TRBJ1-2	CASSEVPVGGYGYTF
TRBV28	TRBJ2-7	CASSLGDNYEQYF
TRBV19	TRBJ1-1	CASSILALGGTEAFF
TRBV5-6	TRBJ1-1	CASSLELFNTEAFF
TRBV7-8	TRBJ2-1	CASSLSENNEQFF
TRBV30	TRBJ1-4	CAWSPGGKLFF
TRBV13	TRBJ1-1	CASSLRLWGTEAFF
TRBV6-1	TRBJ1-2	CATGQYGYTF